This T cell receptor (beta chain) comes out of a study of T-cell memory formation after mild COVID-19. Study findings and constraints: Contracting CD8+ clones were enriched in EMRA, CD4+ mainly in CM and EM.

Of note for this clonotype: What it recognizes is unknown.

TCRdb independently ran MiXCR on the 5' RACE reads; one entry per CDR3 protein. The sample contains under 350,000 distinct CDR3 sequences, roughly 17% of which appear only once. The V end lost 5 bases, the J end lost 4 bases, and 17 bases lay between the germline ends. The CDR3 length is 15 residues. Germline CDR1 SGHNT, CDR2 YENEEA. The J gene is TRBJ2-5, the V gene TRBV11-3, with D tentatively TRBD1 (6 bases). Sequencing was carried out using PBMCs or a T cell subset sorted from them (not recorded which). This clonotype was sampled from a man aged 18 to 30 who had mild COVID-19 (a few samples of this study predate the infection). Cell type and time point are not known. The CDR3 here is CASSPRAGVTETQYF. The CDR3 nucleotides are TGTGCCAGCAGCCCCCGGGCAGGGGTGACAGAGACCCAGTACTTC. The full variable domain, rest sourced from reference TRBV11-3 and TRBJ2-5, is EAGVVQSPRYKIIEKKQPVAFWCNPISGHNTLYWYLQNLGQGPELLIRYENEEAVDDSQLPKDRFSAERLKGVDSTLKIQPAELGDSAVYLCASSPRAGVTETQYFGPGTRLLVL.